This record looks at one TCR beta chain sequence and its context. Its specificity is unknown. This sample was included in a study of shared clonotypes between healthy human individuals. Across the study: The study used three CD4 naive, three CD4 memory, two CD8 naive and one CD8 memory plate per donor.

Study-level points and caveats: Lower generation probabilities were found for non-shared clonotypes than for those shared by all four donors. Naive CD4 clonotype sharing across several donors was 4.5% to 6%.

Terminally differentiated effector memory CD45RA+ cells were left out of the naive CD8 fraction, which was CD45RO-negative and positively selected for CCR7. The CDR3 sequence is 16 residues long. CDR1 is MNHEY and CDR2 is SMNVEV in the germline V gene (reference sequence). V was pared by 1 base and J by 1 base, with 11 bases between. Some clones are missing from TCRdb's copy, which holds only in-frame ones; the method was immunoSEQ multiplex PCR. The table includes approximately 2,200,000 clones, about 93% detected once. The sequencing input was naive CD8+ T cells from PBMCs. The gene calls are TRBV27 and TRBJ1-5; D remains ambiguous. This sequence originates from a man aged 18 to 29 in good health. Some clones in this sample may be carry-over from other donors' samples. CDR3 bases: TGTGCCAGCAGTTTATGGGCCAGTTTGAGCAATCAGCCCCAGCATTTT. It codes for CASSLWASLSNQPQHF.